The rows below give T cell receptor beta chains drawn from one sample of a study of T cell repertoires in cytomegalovirus infection. No antigens are known for them. TCRdb reprocessed the reads via MiXCR and lists one record per CDR3 protein. Of about 180,000 distinct CDR3 sequences listed, less than 25% are singletons. Specimen: CD8+ T cells from cultured PBMCs, collected from culture after CMV antigen stimulation. Receptors originate from a human donor in good health (CMV status not recorded). Some clones in this sample may be carry-over from other donors' samples. Each CDR3 is given with its conserved first and last residue. The order of the fields is J gene, clone size, D gene, V gene, CDR3 DNA, CDR3 protein. D genes are given only for firm matches. Size is stated for part of the rows, as once, few or many counts, or as a class when the clone is expanded.

TRBJ1-2 | few | . | TRBV7-2 | TGTGCCAGCAGCGTGTGGGAAAACTATGGCTACACCTTC | CASSVWENYGYTF
TRBJ2-1 | . | TRBD2 | TRBV13 | TGTGCCAGCAGCTTAGGTAGCGGGGGGCCCAAGGTCTTC | CASSLGSGGPKVF
TRBJ2-7 | few | . | TRBV6-1 | TGTGCCAGCAGTGAAGAGAGACAGTACTACGAGCAGTACTTC | CASSEERQYYEQYF
TRBJ2-1 | . | TRBD2 | TRBV14 | TGTGCCAGCAGCCTTTACTCCGGGACTACGGTCGATGAGCAGTTCTTC | CASSLYSGTTVDEQFF
TRBJ1-3 | few | . | TRBV9 | TGTGCCAGCAGCGGCAGTTCGGGAGGAAACACCATATATTTT | CASSGSSGGNTIYF
TRBJ2-2 | few | . | TRBV7-2 | TGTGCCGCGGGGTCTGCGGGGTCCGGGGAGCTGTTTTTT | CAAGSAGSGELFF
TRBJ2-7 | . | . | TRBV12-3/TRBV12-4 | TGTGCCAGCAGCCTACTCGGGCCCTCCTACGAGCAGTACTTC | CASSLLGPSYEQYF
TRBJ2-3 | once | TRBD2 | TRBV20-1 | TGCAGTGCTAGAGTGACCGGGACTAGACAGGATACGCAGTATTTT | CSARVTGTRQDTQYF
TRBJ1-4 | many | TRBD1 | TRBV7-9 | TGTGCCAGCAGCTCCGGGACAGGGACTGAAAAACTGTTTTTT | CASSSGTGTEKLFF
TRBJ2-1 | . | . | TRBV19 | TGTGCCAGTAGTTTTAGGGTTAGGAATGAGCAGTTCTTC | CASSFRVRNEQFF
TRBJ2-2 | . | . | TRBV15 | TGTGCCACCAGCAGAGATTACGGGGAGCTGTTTTTT | CATSRDYGELFF
TRBJ1-5 | . | . | TRBV29-1 | TGCAGCGTTGAAGTGGAGGGGGACGCCAATCAGCCCCAGCATTTT | CSVEVEGDANQPQHF
TRBJ2-1 | . | . | TRBV6-2/TRBV6-3 | TGTGCCAGCAGTTACGGAGGAGGGAATGAGCAGTTCTTC | CASSYGGGNEQFF
TRBJ2-6 | . | . | TRBV7-6 | TGTGCCAGCAGCCCTGAGAGAGGCAGCTCTGGGGCCAACGTCCTGACTTTC | CASSPERGSSGANVLTF
TRBJ1-1 | . | . | TRBV4-1 | TGCGCCAGCAGCCCCCAGGCGGACCACACTGAAGCTTTCTTT | CASSPQADHTEAFF
TRBJ1-5 | . | . | TRBV6-1 | TGTGCCAGCAGCCCCTTCGGTTCAGCGGAGCCCCAGCATTTT | CASSPFGSAEPQHF
TRBJ2-7 | many | . | TRBV7-6 | TGTGCCAGCAGCTTAGGGGCAGGGACAACCTACGAGCAGTACTTC | CASSLGAGTTYEQYF
TRBJ2-1 | few | . | TRBV11-3 | TGTGCCAGCAGCTCCAGGGTCTACAATGAGCAGTTCTTC | CASSSRVYNEQFF
TRBJ1-2 | many | . | TRBV6-1 | TGTGCCAGCAGAAAGGGGGTGAACTATGGCTACACCTTC | CASRKGVNYGYTF
TRBJ2-5 | . | TRBD2 | TRBV4-3 | TGCGCCAGCAGCCAAGATTTCGGGACTAGAGTACAAGAGACCCAGTACTTC | CASSQDFGTRVQETQYF